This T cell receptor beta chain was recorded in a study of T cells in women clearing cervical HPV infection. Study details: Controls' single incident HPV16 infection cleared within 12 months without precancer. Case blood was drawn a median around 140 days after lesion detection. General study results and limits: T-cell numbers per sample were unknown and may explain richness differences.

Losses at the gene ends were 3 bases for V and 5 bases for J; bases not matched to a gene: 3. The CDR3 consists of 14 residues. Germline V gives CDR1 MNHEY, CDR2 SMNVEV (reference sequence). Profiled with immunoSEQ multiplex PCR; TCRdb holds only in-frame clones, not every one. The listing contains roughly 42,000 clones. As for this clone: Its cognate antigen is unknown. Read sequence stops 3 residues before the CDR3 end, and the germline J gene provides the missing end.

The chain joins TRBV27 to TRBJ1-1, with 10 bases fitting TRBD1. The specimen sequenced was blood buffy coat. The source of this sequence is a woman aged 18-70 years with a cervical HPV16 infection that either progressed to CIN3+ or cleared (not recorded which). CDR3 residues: CASSFRQGATEAFF. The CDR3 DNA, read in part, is TGTGCCAGCAGTTTCAGACAGGGGGCAACTGAA.